The entry that follows covers one T cell receptor (beta chain) sequence. The data originate from a study of blood T cell repertoires in COVID-19. Looking at the study overall: Donors in the United States, Italy and Spain gave samples during acute or convalescent COVID-19.

Enrollment of patients from Seattle took place during active infection, with longitudinal follow-up. The table came from immunoSEQ multiplex PCR; TCRdb's copy has only in-frame clones and leaves some out. The data hold about 390,000 clones, with around 87% observed a single time. The sequenced sample consisted of peripheral blood. The source of this sequence is an older woman with COVID-19, enrolled during active disease.

The CDR3 reads CASSPPLAGVYEQYF. CDR3 DNA: TGTGCCAGCAGTCCCCCCCTAGCGGGGGTCTACGAGCAGTACTTC. J is TRBJ2-7 and V is TRBV2; 10 bases fit TRBD2. Germline CDR1 reads SNHLY; CDR2 reads FYNNEI. The J segment lost 3 bases and the V segment lost 5 bases, leaving 7 bases of the junction unmatched. CDR3 length equals 15 residues.